One sample yielded the 21 T cell receptor beta chains listed below, sequenced in a study of blood T cell repertoires in COVID-19 (dated by TCRdb to 2020 to 2021). The library relied on the immunoSEQ multiplex PCR assay. TCRdb obtained this table from immuneACCESS and retained in-frame rearrangements with V and J assigned. These tables miss some clones; where compared with another copy, unresolved V genes account for less than half of the shortfall, and the remainder is unexplained. The sample contains 97,000 or so clones, around 90% of them found a single time. The top ten hold 4.2% of the sample. Sequencing was performed on peripheral blood. The receptors were gathered from a man in his late teens or twenties with acute or convalescent COVID-19.

This chain uses TRBV19 with TRBJ1-2; D ambiguous. Trimming stripped 8 bases from V and 1 base from J, with 20 bases between. The CDR3 loop spans 16 amino acids. Per the germline V gene, CDR1 is LNHDA and CDR2 is SQIVND (reference sequence). The CDR3 coding sequence is TGTGCCAGTGCCCGCTATAGAACTGACATTAACTATGGCTACACCTTC. This gives the protein CASARYRTDINYGYTF.

The rearrangement links TRBV21-1 to TRBJ1-3. TRBV21-1 is termed a pseudogene. This CDR3 region has 20 residues. CDR3 nucleotides: TGTGCCAGCAGCAAAGGTAGACACCCCCATAGGGAGGGTTCTGGAAACACCATATATTTT. Protein sequence: CASSKGRHPHREGSGNTIYF.

This chain joins TRBV19 and TRBJ1-2; D is uncertain. The germline V gene encodes CDR1 LNHDA and CDR2 SQIVND (reference sequence). Trimming shortened V by 4 bases and J by 3 bases, and 15 bases separated the two germline ends. The CDR3 runs to 15 residues. CDR3 in amino acids: CASSTSVVSDYGYTF. The CDR3 region has the DNA TGTGCCAGTAGTACCTCCGTGGTTTCGGACTATGGCTACACCTTC.

This sequence joins TRBV5-1 and TRBJ2-7; TRBD2 matches 12 bases. J lost 2 bases, V lost 4 bases, and 13 bases had no gene match. The CDR3 contains 18 residues. Germline CDR1 is SGHRS and CDR2 is YFSETQ. CDR3 DNA sequence: TGCGCCAGCAGCCCCACCCCCTCACTAGCGGGAGGTACCTACGAGCAGTACTTC. It translates to CASSPTPSLAGGTYEQYF. Using reference TRBV5-1 and TRBJ2-7 for the parts outside the CDR3, the full variable domain is KAGVTQTPRYLIKTRGQQVTLSCSPISGHRSVSWYQQTPGQGLQFLFEYFSETQRNKGNFPGRFSGRQFSNSRSEMNVSTLELGDSALYLCASSPTPSLAGGTYEQYFGPGTRLTVT.

The chain joins TRBV29-1 to TRBJ1-2; D ambiguous. The CDR3 is 12 amino acids. The germline gives CDR1 SQVTM, CDR2 ANQGSEA. Trimming took 4 bases from V and 2 from J, leaving 8 bases between them. CDR3 amino acids: CSVGMENYGYTF. DNA of the CDR3: TGCAGCGTTGGTATGGAGAACTATGGCTACACCTTC.

There are a few counts of this clone. CDR3: CASSKIQGFAEAFF. The CDR3 bases are TGTGCCAGCAGTAAAATCCAGGGCTTCGCTGAAGCTTTCTTT. V is TRBV27 and J is TRBJ1-1; possibly TRBD1 for D (5 bases). Germline CDR1 and CDR2: MNHEY and SMNVEV (reference sequence). The V gene lost 5 bases and the J gene lost 6 bases, with 16 bases spanning the gap. CDR3 length: 14 residues.

This chain connects TRBV24-1 to TRBJ1-2; D unclear. This CDR3 is built from 16 residues. V was clipped by 3 bases and J by 2 bases, with 15 bases between them. Germline CDR1 and CDR2: KGHDR and SFDVKD. CDR3 in amino acids: CATSDRYRDFNYGYTF. CDR3 DNA sequence: TGTGCCACCAGTGATCGTTACCGGGATTTCAACTATGGCTACACCTTC.

The J gene is TRBJ1-1, the V gene TRBV7-2; no clear D. Trimming cost V 1 base and J 4 bases, with 16 bases left between them. Germline V gene data show CDR1 as SGHTA and CDR2 as FQGNSA. The CDR3 sequence is 16 residues long. CDR3 nucleotides: TGTGCCAGCAGCTTAGGGCCCGGGGATGGAGCCACTGAAGCTTTCTTT. It specifies CASSLGPGDGATEAFF.

The chain links TRBV2 to TRBJ2-7; D not certain. Per the germline V gene, CDR1 is SNHLY and CDR2 is FYNNEI. V dropped 5 bases and J dropped 6 bases, with 8 bases sitting between them. The CDR3 is 11 residues long. The CDR3 is CASSYRVEQYF. Written as DNA, the CDR3 is TGTGCCAGCAGTTATAGAGTCGAGCAGTACTTC.

The chain combines TRBV6-5 with TRBJ1-1, with D unresolved. CDR3 length: 14 amino acids. Germline values: CDR1 MNHEY, CDR2 SVGAGI. Trimming shortened V by 2 bases and J by 1 base, and 8 bases separated the two germline ends. The CDR3 nucleotides are TGTGCCAGCAGTTACACCTCAGGGAACACTGAAGCTTTCTTT. Its translation: CASSYTSGNTEAFF.

This chain uses TRBV6-1 with TRBJ1-1; TRBD1 agrees at 11 bases. With V trimmed by 2 bases and J by 2 bases, 4 bases remained unmatched. The CDR3 has 16 residues. Germline V CDR1 and CDR2: MNHNS, SASEGT. CDR3 in amino acids: CASSEPRTGGNTEAFF. Here the CDR3 DNA reads TGTGCCAGCAGTGAACCCCGGACAGGGGGCAACACTGAAGCTTTCTTT.

V gene TRBV13 combines with J gene TRBJ1-4; a weak D match, TRBD1 (6 bases). Deletions cut 2 bases from V and 7 bases from J, with 14 bases between. Per germline, CDR1 PRHDT and CDR2 FYEKMQ (reference sequence). The CDR3 runs to 15 residues. CDR3 region: CASSLKGGHGEKLFF. DNA of the CDR3: TGTGCCAGCAGCTTAAAGGGGGGGCATGGTGAAAAACTGTTTTTT.

The chain links TRBV19 to TRBJ1-1, with 7 bases aligning to TRBD1. The ends lost 6 bases at V and 1 base at J; junction bases unmatched: 5. Germline CDR1 LNHDA, CDR2 SQIVND (reference sequence). The CDR3 spans 14 residues. CDR3 loop: CASRNRQGNTEAFF. The CDR3 coding sequence is TGTGCCAGTAGGAACCGACAGGGGAACACTGAAGCTTTCTTT.

The chain recombines TRBV7-8 with TRBJ2-1; TRBD1 matches at 10 bases. Looked up from germline, CDR1 is SGHVS and CDR2 is FQNEAQ. V lost 4 bases and J lost 2; bases outside the gene matches: 5. The CDR3 totals 16 residues. DNA for the CDR3: TGTGCCAGCAGCTCTTCCGGGACAGGGGCCTACAATGAGCAGTTCTTC. Protein: CASSSSGTGAYNEQFF.

The chain is built from TRBV5-1 and TRBJ2-3; 7 bases are shared with TRBD2. Germline V gives CDR1 SGHRS, CDR2 YFSETQ. Trimming at V came to 4 bases and at J to 3 bases, leaving 5 bases not matched to a gene. CDR3 length: 14 residues. The CDR3 DNA sequence: TGCGCCAGCAGCGGTAGCGGGTGGACAGATACGCAGTATTTT. As protein: CASSGSGWTDTQYF.

V usage is TRBV5-1 and J usage is TRBJ2-7; the D gene is possibly TRBD1 (6 bases). The CDR3 totals 14 residues. CDR1 is SGHRS and CDR2 is YFSETQ in the germline V gene. V shed 4 bases and J shed 6 bases, with 17 bases lying between them. This CDR3 is CASSPTDRIGEQYF. As DNA, the CDR3 is TGCGCCAGCAGCCCCACCGACAGGATCGGCGAGCAGTACTTC.

V is TRBV15 and J is TRBJ1-2; TRBD1 might be the D (6 bases). This CDR3 has 12 amino acids. V dropped 3 bases and J dropped 8 bases, with 10 bases sitting between them. Germline V gives CDR1 LNHNV, CDR2 YYDKDF (reference sequence). The CDR3 here is CATSRITGGYTF. The CDR3 DNA is TGTGCCACCAGCAGGATTACAGGGGGCTACACCTTC.

This chain joins TRBV18 and TRBJ1-1; TRBD1 matches 9 bases. From germline, CDR1 is KGHSH and CDR2 LQKENI. The V and J ends lost 6 bases and 4 bases, in that order; junction bases with no gene match: 9. The CDR3 covers 15 residues. CDR3 nucleotide sequence: TGTGCCAGCTCCCATGGACAGGGGACCACCACTGAAGCTTTCTTT. Its translation is CASSHGQGTTTEAFF.

V and J are TRBV30 and TRBJ2-2; D uncertain. The CDR3 extends over 15 amino acids. The germline CDR1 and CDR2 sequences are GTSNPN and SVGIG (reference sequence). The V and J ends lost 1 base and 5 bases respectively, with 14 bases between them. Here the CDR3 reads CAWSADELRTGELFF. DNA of the CDR3: TGTGCCTGGAGTGCTGACGAGCTGAGGACCGGGGAGCTGTTTTTT.

The chain's CDR3 is CASTTGGVGYTF. The CDR3 DNA reads as TGTGCCAGTACGACTGGAGGGGTTGGCTACACCTTC. The rearrangement uses TRBV19 and TRBJ1-2, with D tentatively TRBD1 (5 bases). Germline V gene sequence: CDR1 LNHDA, CDR2 SQIVND (reference sequence). The germline V and J ends were trimmed by 7 bases and 7 bases, with 13 bases remaining between them. The length of the CDR3 is 12 residues. The variable domain in full, with the rest retrieved from reference TRBV19 and TRBJ1-2, is DGGITQSPKYLFRKEGQNVTLSCEQNLNHDAMYWYRQDPGQGLRLIYYSQIVNDFQKGDIAEGYSVSREKKESFPLTVTSAQKNPTAFYLCASTTGGVGYTFGSGTRLTVV.

The CDR3 loop reads CASTLKGNSGNTIYF. The CDR3 bases are TGTGCCAGCACCCTAAAGGGGAATTCTGGAAACACCATATATTTT. This sequence joins TRBV7-9 and TRBJ1-3; a possible D gene is TRBD1 (5 bases). Germline V lookup: CDR1 SEHNR, CDR2 FQNEAQ (reference sequence). V was shortened by 7 bases and J by 1 base, with 14 bases between the two germline ends. The CDR3 loop spans 15 amino acids.